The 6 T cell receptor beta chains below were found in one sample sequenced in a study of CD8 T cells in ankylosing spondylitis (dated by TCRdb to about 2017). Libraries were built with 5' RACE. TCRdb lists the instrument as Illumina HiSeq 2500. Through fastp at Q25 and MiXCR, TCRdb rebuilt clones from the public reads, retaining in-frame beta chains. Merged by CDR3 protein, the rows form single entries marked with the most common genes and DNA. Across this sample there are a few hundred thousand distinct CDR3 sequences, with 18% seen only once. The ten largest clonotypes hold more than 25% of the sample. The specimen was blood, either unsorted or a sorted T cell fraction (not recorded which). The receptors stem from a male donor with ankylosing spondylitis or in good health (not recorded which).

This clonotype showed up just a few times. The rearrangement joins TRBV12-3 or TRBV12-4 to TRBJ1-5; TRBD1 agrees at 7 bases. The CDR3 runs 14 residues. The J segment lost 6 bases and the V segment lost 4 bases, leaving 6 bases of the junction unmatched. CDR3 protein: CASSSSTGFQPQHF. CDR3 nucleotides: TGTGCCAGCAGTTCCTCGACAGGGTTTCAGCCCCAGCATTTT.

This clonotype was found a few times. CDR3 in DNA: TGTGCCAGCAGCTTAACGTTTGCAGGGGGCAAGTCTGGAAACACCATATATTTT. This sequence encodes CASSLTFAGGKSGNTIYF. J is TRBJ1-3 and V is TRBV7-3; 8 nucleotides align to TRBD1. V was pared by 0 bases and J by 1 base, with 8 bases of the junction left unmatched. CDR1 is SGHTA and CDR2 is FQGTGA in the germline V gene. The CDR3 consists of 18 residues.

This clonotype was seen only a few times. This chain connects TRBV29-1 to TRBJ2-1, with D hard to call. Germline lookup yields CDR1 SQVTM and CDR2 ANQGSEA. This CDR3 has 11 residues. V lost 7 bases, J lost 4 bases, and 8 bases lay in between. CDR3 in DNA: TGCAGCGAACAGCAATACAATGAGCAGTTCTTC. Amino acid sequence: CSEQQYNEQFF.

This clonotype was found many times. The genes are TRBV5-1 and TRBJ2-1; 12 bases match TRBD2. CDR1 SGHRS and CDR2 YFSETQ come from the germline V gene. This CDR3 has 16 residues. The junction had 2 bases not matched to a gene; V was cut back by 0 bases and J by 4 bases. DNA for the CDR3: TGCGCCAGCAGCTTGGCCGGGACTAGCGGGTACAATGAGCAGTTCTTC. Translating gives CASSLAGTSGYNEQFF.

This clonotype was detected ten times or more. Here the CDR3 DNA reads TGTGCCAGCAGAAGGGACAGGGAGCAGTTCTTC. It codes for CASRRDREQFF. The rearrangement joins TRBV12-3 or TRBV12-4 to TRBJ2-1; 8 positions match TRBD1. This CDR3 has 11 amino acids. V trimming: 6 bases; J trimming: 10 bases; junction bases outside the gene matches: 2.

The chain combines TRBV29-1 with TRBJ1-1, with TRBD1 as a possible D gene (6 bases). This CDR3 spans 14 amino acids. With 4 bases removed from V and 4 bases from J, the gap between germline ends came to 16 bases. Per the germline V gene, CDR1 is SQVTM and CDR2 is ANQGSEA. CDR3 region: CSVGGADWGTEAFF. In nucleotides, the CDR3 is TGCAGCGTTGGGGGGGCAGATTGGGGCACTGAAGCTTTCTTT.